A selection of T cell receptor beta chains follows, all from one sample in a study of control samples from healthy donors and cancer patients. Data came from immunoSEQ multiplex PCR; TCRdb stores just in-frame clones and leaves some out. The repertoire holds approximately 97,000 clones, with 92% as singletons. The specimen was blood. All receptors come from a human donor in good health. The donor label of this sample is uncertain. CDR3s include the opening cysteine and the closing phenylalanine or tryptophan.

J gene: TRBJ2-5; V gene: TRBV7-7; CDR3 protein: CASSPNAGAGGTQYF
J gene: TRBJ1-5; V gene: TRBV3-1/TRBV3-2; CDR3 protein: CASSQGQPPIGQPQHF
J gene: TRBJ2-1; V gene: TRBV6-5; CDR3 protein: CASSYSNEQFF
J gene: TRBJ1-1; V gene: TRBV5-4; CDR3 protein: CASSLGTGVHAEAFF
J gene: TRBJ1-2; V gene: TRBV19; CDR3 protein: CASSIGTGAGGYTF
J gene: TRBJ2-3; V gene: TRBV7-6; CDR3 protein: CASSQISAPLGTDTQYF
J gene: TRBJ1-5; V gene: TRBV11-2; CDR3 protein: CASSLTGNQPQHF
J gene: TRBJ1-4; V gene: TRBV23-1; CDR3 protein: CASTDRGGEKLFF
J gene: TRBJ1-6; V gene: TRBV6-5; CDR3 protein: CASSTPDRANSPLHF
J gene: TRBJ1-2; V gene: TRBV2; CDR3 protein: CASSENWDYGYTF
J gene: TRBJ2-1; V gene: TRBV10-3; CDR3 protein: CAISSGASQLHNEQFF
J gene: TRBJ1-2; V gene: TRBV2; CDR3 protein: CASTGNWGGYTF
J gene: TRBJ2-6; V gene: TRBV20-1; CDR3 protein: CSASGSGANVLTF
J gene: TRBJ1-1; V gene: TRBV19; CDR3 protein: CASRTGQGHTEAFF
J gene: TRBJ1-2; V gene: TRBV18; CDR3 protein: CASSSTGTGVYGYTF
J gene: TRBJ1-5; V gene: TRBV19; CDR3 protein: CASSPNRDTRGYSNQPQHF
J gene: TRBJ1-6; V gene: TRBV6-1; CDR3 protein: CASSDTRNSPLHF
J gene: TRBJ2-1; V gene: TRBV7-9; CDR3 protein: CASSFLAGYNEQFF
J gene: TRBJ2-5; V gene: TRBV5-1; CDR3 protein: CASSLSGQQETQYF
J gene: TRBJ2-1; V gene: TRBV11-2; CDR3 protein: CASSLDRQVLGNEQFF
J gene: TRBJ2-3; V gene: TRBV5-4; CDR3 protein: CASSLAGMVADTQYF
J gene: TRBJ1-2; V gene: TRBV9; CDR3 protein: CASTLRGTVDYGYTF
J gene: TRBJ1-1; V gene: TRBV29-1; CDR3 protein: CSGSRGNTEAFF